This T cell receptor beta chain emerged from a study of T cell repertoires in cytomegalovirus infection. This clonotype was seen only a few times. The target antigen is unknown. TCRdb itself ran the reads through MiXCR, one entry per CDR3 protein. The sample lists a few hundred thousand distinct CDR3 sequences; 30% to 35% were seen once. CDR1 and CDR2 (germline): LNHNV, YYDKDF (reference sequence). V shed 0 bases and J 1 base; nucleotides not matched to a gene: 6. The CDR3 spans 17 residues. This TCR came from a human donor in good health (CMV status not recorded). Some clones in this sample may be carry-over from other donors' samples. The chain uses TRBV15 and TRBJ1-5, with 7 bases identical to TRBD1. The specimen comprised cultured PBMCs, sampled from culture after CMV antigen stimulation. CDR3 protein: CATSRDAGGSSNQPQHF. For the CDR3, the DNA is TGTGCCACCAGCAGAGATGCAGGGGGTTCGAGCAATCAGCCCCAGCATTTT.